Detailed here is one T cell receptor (beta chain). Its antigen is currently unknown. This sample is drawn from a study of Ad26.COV2.S vaccination and SARS-CoV-2 variants. Study-wide context: Intramuscular Ad26.COV2.S doses were given once or twice, 56 days apart.

Profiled with immunoSEQ multiplex PCR; TCRdb holds only in-frame clones, not every one. In the table there are about 350,000 clones, around 89% of which are singletons. This sample's treatment: about 20 received Ad26.COV2.S at low or high dose, single or two shots; about 5 received placebo; per-sample allocation not given. On day 63 after the first injection, vaccine and placebo recipients gave samples. Study results and limitations: Measures of TCR breadth and depth may have fallen short of total T cell responses.

CDR1 MDHEN and CDR2 SYDVKM come from the germline V gene. Unmatched junction bases numbered 21, after V lost 5 bases and J lost 4 bases. This CDR3 has 19 residues. The chain recombines TRBV28 with TRBJ2-7; 9 nucleotides agree with TRBD2. The sequence derives from a person aged 18-65 years who received the Ad26.COV2.S COVID-19 vaccine or a placebo. Specimen: peripheral blood, collected in a trial of Ad26.COV2.S vaccine versus placebo. Here the CDR3 DNA reads TGTGCCAGCAGTGTCGTGGCTGGGGCCGGTAGCGGGAGCTCTTACGAGCAGTACTTC. This encodes CASSVVAGAGSGSSYEQYF.